The next 3 T cell receptor beta chains were all read from a single sample in a study of OX40 agonist ivuxolimab in advanced cancers. Sequenced by immunoSEQ multiplex PCR; TCRdb stores in-frame clones only, minus some. The sample includes about 95,000 clones, about 91% of them seen just once. Sequenced material: CD4+ or CD8+ T cells sorted from blood, taken in a trial of the OX40 agonist ivuxolimab. Receptors were obtained from an adult with an advanced solid tumor such as melanoma, head and neck, liver or kidney cancer.

The chain uses TRBV6-5 and TRBJ1-5; D unclear. The V gene's germline CDR1 is MNHEY and CDR2 SVGAGI. The V end lost 5 bases, the J end lost 2 bases, and 10 bases lay between the germline ends. The CDR3 covers 14 residues. The CDR3 protein is CASSIGRGNQPQHF. DNA of the CDR3: TGTGCCAGCAGTATCGGACGGGGCAATCAGCCCCAGCATTTT.

This chain joins TRBV19 and TRBJ1-1; 7 bases agree with TRBD1. This CDR3 comprises 14 residues. Trimming cost V 4 bases and J 4 bases; bases outside gene matches: 6. CDR1 is LNHDA, CDR2 SQIVND, per germline (reference sequence). The CDR3: CASSTPGQFTEAFF. The CDR3 nucleotides read TGTGCCAGTAGTACACCGGGACAGTTCACTGAAGCTTTCTTT.

This chain connects TRBV19 to TRBJ2-1, with TRBD1 matching over 10 bases. Germline CDR1 LNHDA, CDR2 SQIVND (reference sequence). CDR3 length equals 18 residues. V was pared by 7 bases and J by 6 bases, with 18 bases of the junction left unmatched. CDR3 nucleotides: TGTGCCAGTACCCTGGGGACAGGGGCCGGGCGGGAGTTCAATGAGCAGTTCTTC. Amino acid sequence: CASTLGTGAGREFNEQFF.